This is a list of T cell receptor beta chains from one sample in a study of blood T cell repertoires in COVID-19. Some clones are missing from TCRdb's copy, which holds only in-frame ones; the method was immunoSEQ multiplex PCR. The sample comprises 30,000 to 40,000 clones, 85% to 95% of which are singletons, and around 0.9% rests with the top ten. The sequencing sample was made of peripheral blood. All receptors derive from a male donor with active COVID-19. The CDR3 runs from the conserved cysteine through the conserved F or W. D genes are given only for firm matches. Only part of the rows carry a size: once, few, many, or a class if the clone is expanded.

>TRBJ1-1|TRBV5-8|NA|NA
TGTGCCAGCAGCCGCCGCGCCGGGAACACTGAAGCTTTCTTT
CASSRRAGNTEAFF
>TRBJ1-1|TRBV3-1/TRBV3-2|NA|NA
TGTGCCAGCAGCCGAAATCAGGGGTTAACTGAAGCTTTCTTT
CASSRNQGLTEAFF
>TRBJ2-1|TRBV7-9|NA|NA
TGTGCCAGCAGCTTACGAGGGGGCTACAATGAGCAGTTCTTC
CASSLRGGYNEQFF
>TRBJ1-4|TRBV5-1|TRBD1|NA
TGCGCCAGCAGCTCAGAACAGGGGGTAGCAACTAATGAAAAACTGTTTTTT
CASSSEQGVATNEKLFF
>TRBJ1-3|TRBV7-2|NA|NA
TGTGCCAGCAGCTTAGGAACAGTCTCTGGAAACACCATATATTTT
CASSLGTVSGNTIYF
>TRBJ2-1|TRBV2|TRBD1|NA
TGTGCCAACTCCCGGGACAGGGGTTTTAAGCATGAGCAGTTCTTC
CANSRDRGFKHEQFF
>TRBJ2-6|TRBV5-4|NA|NA
TGTGCCAGCAGCTTAGAACTAGTCCTCTCTGGGGCCAACGTCCTGACTTTC
CASSLELVLSGANVLTF
>TRBJ2-1|TRBV2|TRBD1|NA
TGTGCCAGCAGTGACGAGGGACAGGGAAACAATGAGCAGTTCTTC
CASSDEGQGNNEQFF
>TRBJ1-2|TRBV19|NA|once
TGTGCCAGTAGTCGGACAGAGAACTATGGCTACACCTTC
CASSRTENYGYTF
>TRBJ1-1|TRBV29-1|NA|once
TGCAGCGTTGAAGGAGGAGAGAGGGCTTTCTTT
CSVEGGERAFF
>TRBJ1-3|TRBV11-2|NA|NA
TGTGCCAGCGGCGGGGGTCGCTCTGGAAACACCATATATTTT
CASGGGRSGNTIYF
>TRBJ1-4|TRBV5-8|NA|NA
TGTGCCAGCAGCCCAGGACAGCGCGCAACTAATGAAAAACTGTTTTTT
CASSPGQRATNEKLFF
>TRBJ2-5|TRBV11-2|TRBD2|NA
TGTGCCAGCAGTCTAGCGGGGGTTGGGCCGGAGACCCAGTACTTC
CASSLAGVGPETQYF
>TRBJ1-2|TRBV12-3/TRBV12-4|NA|NA
TGTGCCAGCAGCCGTGAGGGGGTTTATGGCTACACCTTC
CASSREGVYGYTF
>TRBJ1-1|TRBV11-3|TRBD1|NA
TGTGCCAGCAGTTTTTACCGGGACAGGGGGCCTGAAGCTTTCTTT
CASSFYRDRGPEAFF
>TRBJ1-2|TRBV5-1|TRBD1|NA
TGCGCCAGCAGCTACTATGAGACAGGGTGGGATGGCTACACCTTC
CASSYYETGWDGYTF
>TRBJ1-1|TRBV12-5|NA|NA
TGTGCTAGTGGTGTCGACTACACTGAAGCTTTCTTT
CASGVDYTEAFF
>TRBJ2-5|TRBV24-1|NA|NA
TGTGCCACCCAAGACAGCAATAAAGAGACCCAGTACTTC
CATQDSNKETQYF
>TRBJ1-1|TRBV18|TRBD1|NA
TGTGCCAGCTCAGCCCAGGGGGCGAACACCCTAAACACTGAAGCTTTCTTT
CASSAQGANTLNTEAFF
>TRBJ1-5|TRBV27|TRBD1|NA
TGTGCCAGCAGTGGGGACAGGTATCAGCCCCAGCATTTT
CASSGDRYQPQHF
>TRBJ2-7|TRBV18|NA|NA
TGTGCCAGCTCACCACAGGGGGCCTACGAGCAGTACTTC
CASSPQGAYEQYF
>TRBJ2-2|TRBV6-5|TRBD1|few
TGTGCCAGCGCCCCGGACAGGGTAGGGTCCGGGGAGCTGTTTTTT
CASAPDRVGSGELFF
>TRBJ1-6|TRBV19|TRBD1|NA
TGTGCCAGTCGGGAAAGGGGACAGTATAATTCACCCCTCCACTTT
CASRERGQYNSPLHF
>TRBJ1-3|TRBV5-1|NA|NA
TGCGCCAGCAGACCCCTCGGGGAATCTGGAAACACCATATATTTT
CASRPLGESGNTIYF
>TRBJ2-7|TRBV4-1|NA|NA
TGCGCCAGCAGCTTCACCCCCACAGAAAGCTACGAGCAGTACTTC
CASSFTPTESYEQYF
>TRBJ2-2|TRBV7-9|TRBD1|NA
TGTGCCAGCAGCCAACCCGGGACAGGGGGCCCTACCGGGGAGCTGTTTTTT
CASSQPGTGGPTGELFF
>TRBJ2-7|TRBV18|NA|NA
TGTGCCAGCTCACCACGTGACATGAAGAACGAGCAGTACTTC
CASSPRDMKNEQYF
>TRBJ2-3|TRBV5-1|TRBD1|NA
TGCGCCAGCAGACATGGGACAGGTAGGACAGATACGCAGTATTTT
CASRHGTGRTDTQYF
>TRBJ1-1|TRBV6-5|TRBD1|NA
TGTGCCAGCAGTTACTCGACACAGGGGGCGATGGAAGCTTTCTTT
CASSYSTQGAMEAFF
>TRBJ1-1|TRBV19|TRBD1|NA
TGTGCCAGTAGTATTGCCGGGACAGGGGACACTGAAGCTTTCTTT
CASSIAGTGDTEAFF
>TRBJ2-5|TRBV7-2|TRBD1|NA
TGTGCCAGCAGCATCGGGACAGGGGGACGTGAGACCCAGTACTTC
CASSIGTGGRETQYF
>TRBJ1-2|TRBV18|NA|NA
TGTGCCAGCTCACTATCTTGGGGGGGGCGAGATGGCTACACCTTC
CASSLSWGGRDGYTF
>TRBJ1-2|TRBV19|NA|NA
TGTGCCAGTAGCCAACGTCAGTCCCGAGGAGGATATGGCTACACCTTC
CASSQRQSRGGYGYTF
>TRBJ2-3|TRBV7-2|TRBD2|NA
TGTGCCAGCAGCTCTCGCGGGGGGCCCTCCGATACGCAGTATTTT
CASSSRGGPSDTQYF
>TRBJ2-2|TRBV29-1|NA|NA
TGCAGCGTCTTGACAGGGAACACCGGGGAGCTGTTTTTT
CSVLTGNTGELFF
>TRBJ2-1|TRBV4-3|NA|NA
TGCGCCAGCAGCCGAGCTAACAGGGATTCTAATGAGCAGTTCTTC
CASSRANRDSNEQFF
>TRBJ2-1|TRBV6-5|TRBD2|NA
TGTGCCAGCAGTTACGCGGGGGGGCCGTTCTTGGAGCAGTTCTTC
CASSYAGGPFLEQFF
>TRBJ1-1|TRBV5-4|NA|NA
TGTGCCAGCAGCTTGGAACTGTTAGAGAACACTGAAGCTTTCTTT
CASSLELLENTEAFF
>TRBJ1-1|TRBV7-2|NA|NA
TGTGCCAGCAGCCCCTATGGGGGGGTTCGGACTGAAGCTTTCTTT
CASSPYGGVRTEAFF
>TRBJ1-2|TRBV15|TRBD1|NA
TGTGCCACCAGCATTGGCGACAGGGGAAGTAAGGATGGCTACACCTTC
CATSIGDRGSKDGYTF
>TRBJ2-7|TRBV5-1|TRBD2|NA
TGCGCCAGCAGCTTTAGCGGGGGGCGATCCTACGAGCAGTACTTC
CASSFSGGRSYEQYF
>TRBJ1-6|TRBV19|NA|few
TGTGCCAGTAGTCGAGAGACAGGTTCCTATAATTCACCCCTCCACTTT
CASSRETGSYNSPLHF
>TRBJ2-5|TRBV29-1|TRBD1|NA
TGCAGCGTCGCACAGGGGGAGTGGGAGACCCAGTACTTC
CSVAQGEWETQYF
>TRBJ1-2|TRBV2|NA|NA
TGTGCCAGCAGTCCAGGGTTCAACTATGGCTACACCTTC
CASSPGFNYGYTF
>TRBJ1-2|TRBV12-3/TRBV12-4|NA|once
TGTGCCCGAGATCAGGGGTTGGATGGCTACACCTTC
CARDQGLDGYTF
>TRBJ2-1|TRBV5-1|NA|once
TGCGCCAGCAGTTCGGCCGCGGGGAATGAGCAGTTCTTC
CASSSAAGNEQFF
>TRBJ1-4|TRBV6-2/TRBV6-3|NA|NA
TGTGCCAGCAGCTTTCCGGGACTTCGAGAAAAACTGTTTTTT
CASSFPGLREKLFF
>TRBJ1-4|TRBV7-2|NA|NA
TGTGCCAGCAGCTCTTATCGGGGGGGGAGGAATGAAAAACTGTTTTTT
CASSSYRGGRNEKLFF
>TRBJ2-1|TRBV18|NA|NA
TGTGCCAGCTCACCGGTGGGGGGTTTTGGTTACAATGAGCAGTTCTTC
CASSPVGGFGYNEQFF
>TRBJ2-5|TRBV6-5|NA|NA
TGTGCCAGCAGCCCGCGAGCTACAGGGCGAGGGACCCAGTACTTC
CASSPRATGRGTQYF
>TRBJ1-2|TRBV5-1|NA|NA
TGCGCCAGCAGCCCCGGGCCGGGGGGTGGCTACACCTTC
CASSPGPGGGYTF
>TRBJ2-7|TRBV18|TRBD1|NA
TGTGCCAGCTCACCACCCCCGACAGGGGTCGAGCAGTACTTC
CASSPPPTGVEQYF
>TRBJ1-2|TRBV19|TRBD1|NA
TGTGCCAGTAGGTTGACAGGGGGCAAGAGCTACACCTTC
CASRLTGGKSYTF
>TRBJ1-4|TRBV12-5|NA|NA
TGTGCTAGTGGTTTGTCCATAGGGACACTTAATGAAAAACTGTTTTTT
CASGLSIGTLNEKLFF
>TRBJ1-4|TRBV3-1/TRBV3-2|TRBD1|NA
TGTGCCAGCAGCCAGAGGGCAGGGGGCGTCGGGGAAAAACTGTTTTTT
CASSQRAGGVGEKLFF
>TRBJ1-5|TRBV6-6|NA|NA
TGTGCCAGCAGTATACAGGGTCTACCGGGGCAGCCCCAGCATTTT
CASSIQGLPGQPQHF
>TRBJ2-3|TRBV5-1|NA|NA
TGCGCCAGCAGCTTGGGGGCGACAGCCATCACAGATACGCAGTATTTT
CASSLGATAITDTQYF
>TRBJ1-4|TRBV4-1|NA|NA
TGCGCCAGCAGTTGGAGCCGGGGGGGGGAGGAAAAACTGTTTTTT
CASSWSRGGEEKLFF
>TRBJ2-7|TRBV4-3|NA|NA
TGCGCCAGCAGCCAAGGAGGACCCCGGGGCTACGAGCAGTACTTC
CASSQGGPRGYEQYF
>TRBJ2-7|TRBV10-2|NA|NA
TGCGCCAGCAGTGACTTCGTCACAGCAGCCTACGAGCAGTACTTC
CASSDFVTAAYEQYF